The clone carrying this T cell receptor (beta chain) has a count of ten or more. The data belong to a study of identical twins. Everyone who gave samples was a healthy Caucasian. TCRdb redid the calling of the 5' RACE reads with MiXCR, one entry per CDR3 protein. The table has about 730,000 distinct CDR3 sequences, 21% seen once; the top ten hold about 4.3%. This CDR3 region has 14 residues. The germline V and J ends were trimmed by 2 bases and 4 bases, with 8 bases remaining between them. Germline CDR1 reads LNHNV; CDR2 reads YYDKDF (reference sequence). The same data also contributed to another study, on T cells expressing NK-cell markers. As that study records: Restriction of the sorted population to alpha-beta TCR T cells was achieved in several experiments with an anti-gamma-delta TCR antibody. Of the CD8+ T cell pool in 6 or 7 donors, roughly 1.0-7.0% was accounted for by dominant NKG2C+ clonotypes.

V and J are TRBV15 and TRBJ2-2; D is uncertain. The clonotype comes from a young woman in good health. The sequenced material came from PBMCs. The CDR3 nucleotides are TGTGCCACCAGCAGACCGCTCGGCACCGGGGAGCTGTTTTTT. Translating it yields CATSRPLGTGELFF.